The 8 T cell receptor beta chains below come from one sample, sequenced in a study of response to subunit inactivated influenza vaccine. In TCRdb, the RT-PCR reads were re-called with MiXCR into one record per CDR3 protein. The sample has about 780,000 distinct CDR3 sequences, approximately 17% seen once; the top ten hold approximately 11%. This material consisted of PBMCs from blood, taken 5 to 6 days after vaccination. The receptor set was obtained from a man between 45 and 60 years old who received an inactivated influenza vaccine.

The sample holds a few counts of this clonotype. CDR3: CASRSIGEQFF. The CDR3 DNA reads as TGTGCCAGCAGGTCAATTGGGGAGCAGTTCTTC. The rearrangement links TRBV11-2 to TRBJ2-1; D is unresolved. Germline V lookup: CDR1 SGHAT, CDR2 FQNNGV. The CDR3 extends over 11 amino acids. V was shortened by 6 bases and J by 10 bases, with 10 bases between the two germline ends.

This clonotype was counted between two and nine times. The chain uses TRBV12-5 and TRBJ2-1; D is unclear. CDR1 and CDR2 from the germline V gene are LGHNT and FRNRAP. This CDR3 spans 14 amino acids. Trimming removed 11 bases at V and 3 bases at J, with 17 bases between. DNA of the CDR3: TGTGCTGCCCCTCTTGAGCGAAGCTACAATGAGCAGTTCTTC. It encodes CAAPLERSYNEQFF.

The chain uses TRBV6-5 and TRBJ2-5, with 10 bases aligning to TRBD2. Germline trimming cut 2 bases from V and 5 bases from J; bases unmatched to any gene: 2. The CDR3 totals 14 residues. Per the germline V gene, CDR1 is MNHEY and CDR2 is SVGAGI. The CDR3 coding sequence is TGTGCCAGCAGTTACACTAGCGGGATCGAGACCCAGTACTTC. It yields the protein CASSYTSGIETQYF.

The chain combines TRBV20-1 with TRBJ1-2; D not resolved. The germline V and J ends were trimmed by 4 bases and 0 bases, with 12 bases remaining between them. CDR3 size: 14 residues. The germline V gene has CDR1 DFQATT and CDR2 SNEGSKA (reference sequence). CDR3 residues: CSATPGGTNYGYTF. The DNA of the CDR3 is TGCAGTGCTACCCCAGGCGGGACTAACTATGGCTACACCTTC.

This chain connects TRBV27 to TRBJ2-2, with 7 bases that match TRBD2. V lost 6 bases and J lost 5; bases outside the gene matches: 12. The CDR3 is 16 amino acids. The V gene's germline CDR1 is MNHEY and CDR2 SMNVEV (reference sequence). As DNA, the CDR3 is TGTGCCAGCAGCCCGATGGCGGGAGTGGGTACCGGGGAGCTGTTTTTT. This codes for CASSPMAGVGTGELFF.

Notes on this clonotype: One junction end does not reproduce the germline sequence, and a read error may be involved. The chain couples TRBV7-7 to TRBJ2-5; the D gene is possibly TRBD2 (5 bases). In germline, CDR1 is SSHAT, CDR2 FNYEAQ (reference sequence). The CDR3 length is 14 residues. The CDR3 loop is CASSLWGEGETQYF. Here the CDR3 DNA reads TGTGCTAGCAGCTTATGGGGTGAGGGAGAGACCCAGTACTTC.

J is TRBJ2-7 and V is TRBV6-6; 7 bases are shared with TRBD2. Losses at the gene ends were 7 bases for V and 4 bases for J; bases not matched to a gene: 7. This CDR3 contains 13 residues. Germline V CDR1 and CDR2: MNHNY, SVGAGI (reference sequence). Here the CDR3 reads CASTGLVAYEQYF. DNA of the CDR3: TGTGCCAGCACCGGACTAGTTGCTTACGAGCAGTACTTC.

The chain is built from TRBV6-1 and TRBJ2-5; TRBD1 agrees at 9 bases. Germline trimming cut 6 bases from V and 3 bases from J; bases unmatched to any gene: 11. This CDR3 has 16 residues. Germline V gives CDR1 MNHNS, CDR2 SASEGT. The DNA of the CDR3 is TGTGCCAGCAGGGGCTTGACAGGGGGAAGAGAAGAGACCCAGTACTTC. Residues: CASRGLTGGREETQYF.